The 14 T cell receptor beta chains below all came from one sample that was sequenced in a study of T-cell reconstitution after alpha-beta-depleted transplantation in children (dated by TCRdb to 2016 to 2017). To prepare the library, PCR was applied. Sequenced on an Illumina HiSeq 2500. TCR library preparation used molecular barcoding, with unique molecular identifiers applied to normalize quantification of the TCRbeta repertoire. Through fastp at Q25 and MiXCR, TCRdb rebuilt clones from the public reads, retaining in-frame beta chains. CDR3 protein sequences are deduplicated, and each keeps its most common genes and DNA. This sample is represented by 400,000 to 550,000 distinct CDR3 sequences; about 10% of them were singletons. The ten most abundant clones make up just over 2% of the sample. The label giving this sample's treatment or condition can be read as: allogeneic hematopoietic cell transplantation with graft depleted of TCRalphabeta T cells and CD19 B cells.

The specimen comprised PBMCs, sampled before TCRalphabeta/CD19-depleted stem cell transplant. The source of these receptors is a child between 2 and 9 years old with inherited bone marrow failure, due to receive a stem cell transplant.

This clonotype has ten or more counts. The rearrangement joins TRBV5-6 to TRBJ2-7; 8 positions match TRBD1. V lost 1 base, J lost 3 bases, and 3 bases stayed unmatched. CDR1 is SGHDT, CDR2 YYEEEE, per germline. The CDR3 has 14 amino acids. CDR3 in DNA: TGTGCCAGCAGCTTGTTTACAGGGGGCTACGAGCAGTACTTC. Protein: CASSLFTGGYEQYF.

This clonotype has a count of ten or more. This chain links TRBV29-1 with TRBJ2-7; TRBD1 is a possible D gene (6 bases). CDR1 and CDR2 from the germline V gene are SQVTM and ANQGSEA. The V end was cut by 6 bases, the J end by 4 bases, with 16 bases between. The CDR3 spans 13 residues. CDR3 region: CSVAGELRYEQYF. The DNA for the CDR3 is TGCAGCGTGGCAGGGGAATTGAGGTACGAGCAGTACTTC.

This clonotype occurred many times. The rearrangement joins TRBV11-2 to TRBJ1-1; D is possibly TRBD1 (6 bases). The CDR3 spans 15 residues. Trimming left V 0 bases short and J 5 bases short, with 13 bases between. CDR1 and CDR2 from the germline V gene are SGHAT and FQNNGV. The CDR3 spells CASSLESGAGTEAFF. CDR3 nucleotides: TGTGCCAGCAGCTTAGAGTCAGGGGCGGGTACTGAAGCTTTCTTT. The variable domain in full, with the rest retrieved from reference TRBV11-2 and TRBJ1-1, is EAGVAQSPRYKIIEKRQSVAFWCNPISGHATLYWYQQILGQGPKLLIQFQNNGVVDDSQLPKDRFSAERLKGVDSTLKIQPAKLEDSAVYLCASSLESGAGTEAFFGQGTRLTVV.

Many counts were recorded for this clonotype. The chain's CDR3 is CASSFEGSYEQYF. The CDR3 nucleotides read TGTGCCAGCAGTTTTGAGGGTTCCTACGAGCAGTACTTC. The V call is TRBV28, the J call TRBJ2-7, with D possibly TRBD2 on 5 matching bases. CDR1 MDHEN and CDR2 SYDVKM come from the germline V gene. This CDR3 has 13 residues. V shed 3 bases and J shed 1 base, with 7 bases lying between them. The variable domain in full, with the rest retrieved from reference TRBV28 and TRBJ2-7, is DVKVTQSSRYLVKRTGEKVFLECVQDMDHENMFWYRQDPGLGLRLIYFSYDVKMKEKGDIPEGYSVSREKKERFSLILESASTNQTSMYLCASSFEGSYEQYFGPGTRLTVT.

This clonotype was observed at least ten times. This chain joins TRBV7-8 and TRBJ2-7, with D unclear. Trimming took off 2 bases at V and 7 bases at J, with 15 bases between the two ends. The CDR3 is 14 residues long. CDR1 is SGHVS and CDR2 is FQNEAQ in the germline V gene. The CDR3: CASSLSSTVGEQYF. The DNA for the CDR3 is TGTGCCAGCAGCTTAAGTTCGACTGTCGGGGAGCAGTACTTC. Drawing the rest from reference TRBV7-8 and TRBJ2-7, the complete variable domain is GAGVSQSPRYKVAKRGQDVALRCDPISGHVSLFWYQQALGQGPEFLTYFQNEAQLDKSGLPSDRFFAERPEGSVSTLKIQRTQQEDSAVYLCASSLSSTVGEQYFGPGTRLTVT.

The chain combines TRBV28 with TRBJ2-1; TRBD2 matches 11 bases. This CDR3 has 17 residues. Germline trimming cut 5 bases from V and 7 bases from J; bases unmatched to any gene: 13. Per the germline V gene, CDR1 is MDHEN and CDR2 is SYDVKM. The CDR3 protein is CASSPLGTSGSSNEQFF. CDR3 nucleotides: TGTGCCAGCAGTCCTCTCGGTACTAGCGGGAGCAGTAATGAGCAGTTCTTC. Complete variable domain (other parts from reference TRBV28 and TRBJ2-1): DVKVTQSSRYLVKRTGEKVFLECVQDMDHENMFWYRQDPGLGLRLIYFSYDVKMKEKGDIPEGYSVSREKKERFSLILESASTNQTSMYLCASSPLGTSGSSNEQFFGPGTRLTVL.

The table lists this clonotype with many counts. The rearrangement uses TRBV9 and TRBJ2-7, with TRBD1 matching over 7 bases. CDR3 length: 15 residues. Germline CDR1 and CDR2: SGDLS and YYNGEE. V dropped 0 bases and J dropped 4; count of bases not matched to a gene: 7. CDR3 region: CASSVAGGSLYEQYF. Written as DNA, the CDR3 is TGTGCCAGCAGCGTAGCAGGGGGATCGCTTTACGAGCAGTACTTC.

Comments on this clonotype: The CDR3 does not end in the conserved phenylalanine or tryptophan, so this is likely a read error. J is TRBJ2-3 and V is TRBV27; D is unresolved. Deletions cut 2 bases from V and 0 bases from J, with 3 bases between. The CDR3 length is 13 residues. Germline V gene data show CDR1 as MNHEY and CDR2 as SMNVEV (reference sequence). CDR3 sequence reads: CASSLRSTDTQYY. The CDR3 DNA reads TGTGCCAGCAGTTTACGGAGCACAGATACGCAGTATTAT.

The sample holds many counts of this clonotype. The genes are TRBV2 and TRBJ2-4, with TRBD1 identical over 7 bases. The CDR3 is made up of 14 amino acids. Germline V lookup: CDR1 SNHLY, CDR2 FYNNEI. The V gene end was trimmed by 0 bases and the J gene end by 8 bases; junction bases not matched to a gene: 4. The CDR3 sequence: CASSEADRVDIQYF. Written as DNA, the CDR3 is TGTGCCAGCAGTGAAGCAGACAGGGTTGACATTCAGTACTTC.

The V call is TRBV7-6, the J call TRBJ2-1; D is possibly TRBD2 (6 bases). V was clipped by 5 bases and J by 8 bases, with 16 bases between them. The CDR3 loop spans 14 amino acids. Germline assignment: CDR1 SGHVS and CDR2 FNYEAQ. CDR3 DNA sequence: TGTGCCAGCAGCACAACACGGGGGAGCTATGAGCAGTTCTTC. Amino acids: CASSTTRGSYEQFF.

This clonotype has at least ten counts. CDR3 sequence: CASIPRGLAGVSYEQYF. The CDR3 bases are TGTGCCAGCATCCCAAGGGGCCTAGCGGGAGTTTCCTACGAGCAGTACTTC. V gene TRBV25-1 combines with J gene TRBJ2-7; 10 bases map to TRBD2. The trim removed 7 bases at V and 1 base at J, leaving 13 bases unmatched. CDR1 is MGHDK and CDR2 is SYGVNS in the germline V gene. This CDR3 spans 17 amino acids.

Only a few counts were recorded for this clonotype. The V call is TRBV6-1, the J call TRBJ1-3, with a weak D call TRBD1 (6 bases). Germline V gene lookup returns CDR1 MNHNS and CDR2 SASEGT. This CDR3 comprises 15 residues. V lost 6 bases and J lost 4, with 16 bases in between. In DNA, the CDR3 is TGTGCCAGCAGGACGGCCGGGACATTCGGAAACACCATATATTTT. As protein: CASRTAGTFGNTIYF.

The J gene is TRBJ1-1, the V gene TRBV30, with D hard to call. Germline CDR1 GTSNPN, CDR2 SVGIG (reference sequence). This CDR3 has 12 residues. V was pared by 8 bases and J by 6 bases, with 16 bases between. The CDR3 protein is CARGLPGAEAFF. The CDR3, as DNA: TGTGCCCGCGGGCTCCCCGGGGCTGAAGCTTTCTTT.

Many counts were recorded for this clonotype. The CDR3: CASSLGWREAQETQYF. The CDR3 nucleotides are TGTGCCAGCAGCTTAGGCTGGCGGGAGGCCCAAGAGACCCAGTACTTC. This chain connects TRBV7-9 to TRBJ2-5, with 8 nucleotides matching TRBD2. Germline V gene lookup returns CDR1 SEHNR and CDR2 FQNEAQ (reference sequence). The CDR3 length is 16 residues. With 1 base clipped from V and 1 base from J, the junction kept 5 bases outside the gene matches.